This T cell receptor (beta chain) came from a study of blood T cell repertoires in COVID-19. Study in general: Sites in the United States, Italy and Spain provided acute and convalescent COVID-19 samples. T cells, B-cell-depleted T cells, or PBMCs supplied cDNA or gDNA.

The protocol was immunoSEQ multiplex PCR, while the TCRdb copy is restricted to in-frame clones and leaves out a portion. The table has 200,000 to 250,000 clones, 70% to 85% seen once; the top ten hold roughly 15%. The CDR3 is 13 residues long. Germline lookup yields CDR1 SGHTA and CDR2 FQGNSA. V was pared by 3 bases and J by 5 bases, with 2 bases of the junction left unmatched. Sequencing was carried out using PBMCs or T cells enriched from blood (not recorded which). This TCR was sampled from a man in his forties who had recovered from COVID-19. This rearrangement joins TRBV7-2 to TRBJ2-5, with 8 nucleotides matching TRBD1. The CDR3 region has the DNA TGTGCCAGCAGCTTTAACAGGGGGGAGACCCAGTACTTC. It specifies CASSFNRGETQYF.